What follows is one TCR beta chain and its context. For the second PCR, which ran for about 6 to 11 cycles, a sample-barcoded 5' primer and a J-beta primer mix were used. TCRdb reprocessed the 5' RACE reads via MiXCR and lists one record per CDR3 protein. This sample carries around 690,000 distinct CDR3 sequences, 58% of them seen once, and the ten largest clones take about two fifths. The data are from a study of blood T cells in healthy people across ages. Germline V gene sequence: CDR1 DFQATT, CDR2 SNEGSKA (reference sequence). V was pared by 5 bases and J by 0 bases, with 12 bases of the junction left unmatched. CDR3 size: 16 residues.

The clonotype originates from a man aged 60 to 69 in good health. Material for sequencing was blood. J is TRBJ1-1 and V is TRBV20-1; 7 bases are a match to TRBD1. The CDR3 coding sequence is TGCAGTGCTCGGGACAGACTCAGCAACATGAACACTGAAGCTTTCTTT. This sequence encodes CSARDRLSNMNTEAFF.